Listed here are 24 T cell receptor beta chains from one sample, sequenced in a study of T cells in Graves' hyperthyroidism and ophthalmopathy. TCR beta CDR3 region amplification was performed from RNA transcripts. HTBI primers drove first-round RT-PCR of the TCR CDR3. TCRdb re-analysed the multiplex PCR reads in MiXCR, keeping a single row per CDR3 protein. This table has approximately 570,000 distinct CDR3 sequences, 15% to 20% appearing once. The sequenced sample consisted of blood. These receptor sequences come from a man aged 35-49 years with Graves' ophthalmopathy.

The J gene is TRBJ2-1, the V gene TRBV6-5; TRBD2 agrees at 11 bases. The CDR3 sequence is 16 residues long. V was pared by 2 bases and J by 9 bases, with 9 bases of the junction left unmatched. CDR1 and CDR2 (germline): MNHEY, SVGAGI. CDR3 loop: CASSYTSSGGRGEQFF. CDR3 coding DNA: TGTGCCAGCAGTTACACATCTAGCGGGGGGCGTGGTGAGCAGTTCTTC.

This chain joins TRBV9 and TRBJ2-2, with D perhaps TRBD2 (6 bases). This CDR3 comprises 14 residues. V was pared by 4 bases and J by 7 bases, with 14 bases between. CDR1 SGDLS and CDR2 YYNGEE come from the germline V gene. The CDR3 nucleotides are TGTGCCAGCAGCCTAGGGACTTCCCGCGGGGAGCTGTTTTTT. This encodes CASSLGTSRGELFF.

This clonotype showed up just a few times. The chain has TRBV28 and TRBJ2-4, with a weak D call TRBD1 (5 bases). The CDR3 spans 14 residues. Trimming pared 6 bases from V and 7 bases from J, leaving 16 bases between. From germline, CDR1 is MDHEN and CDR2 SYDVKM. CDR3 nucleotide sequence: TGTGCCAGCAGCCTGTGGGGCTCGGATAACATTCAGTACTTC. As protein: CASSLWGSDNIQYF.

This clonotype was counted a few times. The chain uses TRBV7-9 and TRBJ2-3; possibly TRBD2 for D (6 bases). The CDR3 sequence is 16 residues long. V shed 5 bases and J shed 2 bases, with 17 bases lying between them. Germline CDR1 reads SEHNR; CDR2 reads FQNEAQ (reference sequence). In nucleotides, the CDR3 is TGTGCCAGCAGCCGAACTCCGGGGGTGCTCACAGATACGCAGTATTTT. This sequence encodes CASSRTPGVLTDTQYF.

This clonotype was counted ten times or more. The gene calls are TRBV20-1 and TRBJ2-2, with 9 bases that match TRBD1. CDR3 length: 16 amino acids. J was trimmed by 3 bases and V by 8 bases; bases with no gene match: 13. From germline, CDR1 is DFQATT and CDR2 SNEGSKA (reference sequence). CDR3 sequence (DNA): TGCAGTATGGCGGGACAGGGAATTAGTGACACCGGGGAGCTGTTTTTT. It yields the protein CSMAGQGISDTGELFF.

This clonotype has ten or more counts. The rearrangement uses TRBV6-2 or TRBV6-3 and TRBJ2-1; TRBD2 aligns across 11 bases. Germline V gene data show CDR1 as MNHEY and CDR2 as SVGEGT. Unmatched junction bases numbered 9, after V lost 2 bases and J lost 3 bases. The CDR3 loop spans 18 amino acids. The CDR3 DNA reads TGTGCCAGCAGTTACCCCGAAACTAGCGGGAGCTACTACAATGAGCAGTTCTTC. Encoded protein: CASSYPETSGSYYNEQFF.

This clonotype was seen ten or more times. The chain's CDR3 is CASSELGLADTDTQYF. CDR3 DNA: TGTGCCAGCAGTGAATTGGGACTAGCGGACACAGATACGCAGTATTTT. The V and J genes are TRBV2 and TRBJ2-3; 11 bases are shared with TRBD2. There are 16 residues in the CDR3. The J segment lost 2 bases and the V segment lost 2 bases, leaving 3 bases of the junction unmatched. Germline-derived CDR1 and CDR2 are SNHLY and FYNNEI.

This clonotype was detected a few times. The chain uses TRBV3-1 and TRBJ2-5; 9 bases map to TRBD2. CDR1 LGHDT and CDR2 YNNKEL come from the germline V gene (reference sequence). V was clipped by 5 bases and J by 5 bases; unmatched bases: 9. The CDR3 covers 15 residues. CDR3 in DNA: TGTGCCAGCAGCTCAGTAGCGGGAGTGAGGGAGACCCAGTACTTC. It is translated as CASSSVAGVRETQYF.

J is TRBJ2-1 and V is TRBV7-3; D is possibly TRBD2 (6 bases). Germline V gene lookup returns CDR1 SGHTA and CDR2 FQGTGA. V gave up 0 bases and J gave up 5 bases, with 20 bases separating them. The CDR3 totals 18 residues. For the CDR3, the DNA is TGTGCCAGCAGCTTAACTAATCCACTAGTTGGAGGGAACAATGAGCAGTTCTTC. As protein: CASSLTNPLVGGNNEQFF. Drawing the rest from reference TRBV7-3 and TRBJ2-1, the complete variable domain is GAGVSQTPSNKVTEKGKYVELRCDPISGHTALYWYRQSLGQGPEFLIYFQGTGAADDSGLPNDRFFAVRPEGSVSTLKIQRTERGDSAVYLCASSLTNPLVGGNNEQFFGPGTRLTVL.

The genes are TRBV25-1 and TRBJ2-1; tentative D call: TRBD1 (5 bases). Germline values: CDR1 MGHDK, CDR2 SYGVNS. The V gene lost 4 bases and the J gene lost 2 bases, with 18 bases spanning the gap. The CDR3 consists of 17 residues. CDR3: CASSAIMGQGTYNEQFF. The CDR3 region has the DNA TGTGCCAGCAGTGCTATCATGGGTCAGGGAACCTACAATGAGCAGTTCTTC. Variable domain in full (rest from reference TRBV25-1 and TRBJ2-1): EADIYQTPRYLVIGTGKKITLECSQTMGHDKMYWYQQDPGMELHLIHYSYGVNSTEKGDLSSESTVSRIRTEHFPLTLESARPSHTSQYLCASSAIMGQGTYNEQFFGPGTRLTVL.

The V gene is TRBV11-3, the J gene TRBJ2-2; TRBD2 matches 14 bases. The CDR3 extends over 17 amino acids. Germline-derived CDR1 and CDR2 are SGHNT and YENEEA. The ends lost 0 bases at V and 6 bases at J; junction bases unmatched: 3. CDR3 sequence reads: CASSLEGLAGVAGELFF. CDR3 nucleotide sequence: TGTGCCAGCAGCTTAGAGGGACTAGCGGGAGTTGCCGGGGAGCTGTTTTTT.

The rearrangement links TRBV9 to TRBJ2-1, with 9 bases matching TRBD2. The ends lost 3 bases at V and 2 bases at J; junction bases unmatched: 9. Germline V CDR1 and CDR2: SGDLS, YYNGEE. The CDR3 is 17 amino acids. CDR3 bases: TGTGCCAGCAGCGCCGGGGGTAGCGGGAGCCCCTACAATGAGCAGTTCTTC. Protein: CASSAGGSGSPYNEQFF.

This clonotype was counted a few times. V usage is TRBV6-1 and J usage is TRBJ2-3; the D gene is possibly TRBD1 (6 bases). This CDR3 has 17 amino acids. Germline CDR1 is MNHNS and CDR2 is SASEGT. Trimming stripped 1 base from V and 0 bases from J, with 14 bases between. CDR3 sequence reads: CASSEGRTAPSTDTQYF. The DNA of the CDR3 is TGTGCCAGCAGTGAAGGAAGGACAGCACCGAGCACAGATACGCAGTATTTT.

Regarding this clonotype: A much bigger clone sits one base away, suggesting this may be a read error. The J gene is TRBJ1-5, the V gene TRBV7-2, with TRBD1 as a possible D gene (6 bases). Germline lookup yields CDR1 SGHTA and CDR2 FQGNSA. The CDR3 runs to 13 residues. Trimming removed 3 bases from V and 12 bases from J, with 15 bases in between. The DNA for the CDR3 is TGTGCCAGCAGCTTCAAAGGGGGGGTAGTCCAGCATTTT. Translation: CASSFKGGVVQHF.

The V gene is TRBV12-3 or TRBV12-4, the J gene TRBJ1-2, with a possible D match to TRBD1 (5 bases). Trimming stripped 4 bases from V and 12 bases from J, with 15 bases between. This CDR3 is built from 12 residues. As DNA, the CDR3 is TGTGCCAGCAGTTCCGATGGGGGTAGCCACACCTTC. Its protein is CASSSDGGSHTF.

This clonotype has a single count. J is TRBJ2-2 and V is TRBV5-1; D tentatively reads TRBD1 or TRBD2 (6 bases each). Germline V gives CDR1 SGHRS, CDR2 YFSETQ. The V and J ends lost 1 base and 0 bases respectively, with 13 bases between them. The CDR3 covers 17 residues. The CDR3 region has the DNA TGCGCCAGCAGCTTGCGTTTCGGGGGCGCGAACACCGGGGAGCTGTTTTTT. This translates into CASSLRFGGANTGELFF.

This clonotype was detected many times. The genes are TRBV6-2 or TRBV6-3 and TRBJ2-3, with TRBD2 identical over 9 bases. This CDR3 is 15 amino acids long. Germline CDR1 MNHEY, CDR2 SVGEGT. The V and J ends lost 7 bases and 3 bases, in that order; junction bases with no gene match: 8. CDR3 amino acids: CASIGAGGSTDTQYF. DNA of the CDR3: TGTGCCAGCATCGGCGCGGGAGGGTCGACAGATACGCAGTATTTT.

This clonotype was detected only a few times. The chain employs TRBV5-1 and TRBJ2-3; D ambiguous. The V end was cut by 0 bases, the J end by 6 bases, with 11 bases between. The CDR3 length is 14 residues. Germline CDR1 is SGHRS and CDR2 is YFSETQ. This CDR3 is CASSLDRPQDTQYF. In DNA, the CDR3 is TGCGCCAGCAGCTTGGATCGGCCCCAGGATACGCAGTATTTT.

The sample holds many counts of this clonotype. The chain is built from TRBV5-6 and TRBJ1-1; D gene uncertain. This CDR3 comprises 13 residues. Germline V gene data show CDR1 as SGHDT and CDR2 as YYEEEE. Trimming shortened V by 1 base and J by 1 base, and 5 bases separated the two germline ends. CDR3 sequence: CASSLRPNTEAFF. The DNA of the CDR3 is TGTGCCAGCAGCTTGAGGCCGAACACTGAAGCTTTCTTT.

The CDR3: CASSSMTSGGQETQYF. The CDR3 DNA reads TGTGCCAGCAGTTCCATGACTAGCGGAGGCCAAGAGACCCAGTACTTC. V and J are TRBV6-1 and TRBJ2-5; 9 nucleotides line up with TRBD2. CDR3 length equals 16 residues. V lost 5 bases, J lost 1 base, and 8 bases stayed unmatched. Germline V CDR1 and CDR2: MNHNS, SASEGT.

A few counts support this clonotype. The V call is TRBV12-5, the J call TRBJ1-1; D may be TRBD1 (5 bases). Germline CDR1 and CDR2: LGHNT and FRNRAP. V was shortened by 6 bases and J by 1 base, with 9 bases between the two germline ends. The CDR3 is made up of 13 amino acids. This CDR3 reads CASGPGQNTEAFF. In DNA form, the CDR3 reads TGTGCTAGTGGACCCGGACAGAACACTGAAGCTTTCTTT.

This clonotype was recorded a few times. The chain joins TRBV7-9 to TRBJ1-2; TRBD1 agrees at 7 bases. The CDR3 runs to 15 residues. With 0 bases clipped from V and 2 bases from J, the junction kept 3 bases outside the gene matches. Looked up from germline, CDR1 is SEHNR and CDR2 is FQNEAQ (reference sequence). CDR3 in amino acids: CASSLAGTENYGYTF. CDR3 nucleotide sequence: TGTGCCAGCAGCTTAGCGGGGACAGAGAACTATGGCTACACCTTC.

A few counts support this clonotype. This rearrangement joins TRBV28 to TRBJ1-2, with TRBD1 as a possible D gene (6 bases). The CDR3 length is 14 residues. The germline V gene encodes CDR1 MDHEN and CDR2 SYDVKM. The V end was cut by 3 bases, the J end by 2 bases, with 10 bases between. CDR3: CASSLQGPNYGYTF. The DNA of the CDR3 is TGTGCCAGCAGTTTGCAGGGGCCGAACTATGGCTACACCTTC.

This clonotype occurred a few times. The chain combines TRBV7-9 with TRBJ2-1; 12 bases fit TRBD2. Germline V gene lookup returns CDR1 SEHNR and CDR2 FQNEAQ (reference sequence). The CDR3 is 14 residues long. The V gene end was trimmed by 3 bases and the J gene end by 9 bases; junction bases not matched to a gene: 3. In DNA, the CDR3 is TGTGCCAGCAGCTTCGGACTAGCGGGGTCTGAGCAGTTCTTC. It specifies CASSFGLAGSEQFF.